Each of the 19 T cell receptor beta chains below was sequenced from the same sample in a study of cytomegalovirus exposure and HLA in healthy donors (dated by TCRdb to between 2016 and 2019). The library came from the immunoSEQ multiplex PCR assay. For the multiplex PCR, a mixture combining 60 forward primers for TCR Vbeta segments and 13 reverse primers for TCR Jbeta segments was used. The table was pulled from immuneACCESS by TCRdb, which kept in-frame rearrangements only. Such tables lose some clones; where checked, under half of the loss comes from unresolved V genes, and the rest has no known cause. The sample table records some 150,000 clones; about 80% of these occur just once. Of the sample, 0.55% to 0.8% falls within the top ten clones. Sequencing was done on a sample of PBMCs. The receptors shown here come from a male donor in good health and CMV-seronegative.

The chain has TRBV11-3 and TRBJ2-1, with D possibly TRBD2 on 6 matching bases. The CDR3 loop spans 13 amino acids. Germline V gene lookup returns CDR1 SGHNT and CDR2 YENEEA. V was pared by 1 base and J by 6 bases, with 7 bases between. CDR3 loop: CASSLAGVNEQFF. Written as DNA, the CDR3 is TGTGCCAGCAGCTTAGCGGGGGTCAATGAGCAGTTCTTC.

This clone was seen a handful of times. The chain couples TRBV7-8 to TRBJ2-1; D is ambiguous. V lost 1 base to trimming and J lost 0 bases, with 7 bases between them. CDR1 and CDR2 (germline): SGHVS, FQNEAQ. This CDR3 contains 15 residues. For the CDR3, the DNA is TGTGCCAGCAGCTTAGGCTTGAGCTCCTACAATGAGCAGTTCTTC. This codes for CASSLGLSSYNEQFF.

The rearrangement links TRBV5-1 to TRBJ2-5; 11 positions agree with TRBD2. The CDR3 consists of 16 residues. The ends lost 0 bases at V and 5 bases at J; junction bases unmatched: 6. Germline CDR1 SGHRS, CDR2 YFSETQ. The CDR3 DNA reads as TGCGCCAGCAGCTTGGTAGCTAGCGGGGGGCAGGAGACCCAGTACTTC. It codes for CASSLVASGGQETQYF. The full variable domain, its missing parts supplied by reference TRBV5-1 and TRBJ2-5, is KAGVTQTPRYLIKTRGQQVTLSCSPISGHRSVSWYQQTPGQGLQFLFEYFSETQRNKGNFPGRFSGRQFSNSRSEMNVSTLELGDSALYLCASSLVASGGQETQYFGPGTRLLVL.

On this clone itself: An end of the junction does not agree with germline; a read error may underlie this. The CDR3, as DNA: TGCGCCAGAAGTCCGGGACAGGGGTGCAATGAGCAGTTCTTC. This translates into CARSPGQGCNEQFF. V gene TRBV23-1 combines with J gene TRBJ2-1; 10 bases are shared with TRBD1. TRBV23-1 is designated an ORF whose function remains uncertain. The CDR3 consists of 14 residues.

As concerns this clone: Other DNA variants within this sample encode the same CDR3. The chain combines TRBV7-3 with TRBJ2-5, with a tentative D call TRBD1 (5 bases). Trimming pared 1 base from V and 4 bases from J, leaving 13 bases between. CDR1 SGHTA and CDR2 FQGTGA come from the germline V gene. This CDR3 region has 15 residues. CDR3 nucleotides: TGTGCCAGCAGCTTAATGGGCAGGGAAGGAGAGACCCAGTACTTC. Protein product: CASSLMGREGETQYF.

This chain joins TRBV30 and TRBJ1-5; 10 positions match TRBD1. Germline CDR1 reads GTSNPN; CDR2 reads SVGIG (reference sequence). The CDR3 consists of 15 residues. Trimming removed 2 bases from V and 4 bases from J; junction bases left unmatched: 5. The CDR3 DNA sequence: TGTGCCTGGAGTACCACGGGACAGGGGAATCAGCCCCAGCATTTT. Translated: CAWSTTGQGNQPQHF.

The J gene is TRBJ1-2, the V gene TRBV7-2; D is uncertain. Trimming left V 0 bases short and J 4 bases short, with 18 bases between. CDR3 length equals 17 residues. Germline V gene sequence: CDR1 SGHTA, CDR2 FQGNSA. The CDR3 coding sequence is TGTGCCAGCAGCTTAGCCTCGATACGGGGAGGGTCCTATGGCTACACCTTC. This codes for CASSLASIRGGSYGYTF.

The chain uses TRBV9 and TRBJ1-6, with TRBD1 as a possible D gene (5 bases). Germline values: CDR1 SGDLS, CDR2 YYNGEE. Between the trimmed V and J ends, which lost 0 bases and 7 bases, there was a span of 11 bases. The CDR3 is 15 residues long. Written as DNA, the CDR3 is TGTGCCAGCAGCGTAGTGGACAACCCGAATTCACCCCTCCACTTT. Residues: CASSVVDNPNSPLHF.

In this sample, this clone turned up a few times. CDR3 nucleotide sequence: TGTGCCAGCAGCTTGACCGGGTTCGAGCAGTACTTC. Translation gives CASSLTGFEQYF. The rearrangement links TRBV13 to TRBJ2-7; D remains unclear. Trimming removed 3 bases from V and 6 bases from J, with 9 bases in between. CDR1 and CDR2 (germline): PRHDT, FYEKMQ (reference sequence). The CDR3 runs 12 residues. The full variable domain, completed using reference TRBV13 and TRBJ2-7, is AAGVIQSPRHLIKEKRETATLKCYPIPRHDTVYWYQQGPGQDPQFLISFYEKMQSDKGSIPDRFSAQQFSDYHSELNMSSLELGDSALYFCASSLTGFEQYFGPGTRLTVT.

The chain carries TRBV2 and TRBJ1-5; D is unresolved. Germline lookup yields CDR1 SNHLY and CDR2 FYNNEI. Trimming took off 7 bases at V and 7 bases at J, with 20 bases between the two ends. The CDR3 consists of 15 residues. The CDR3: CASTDNRGSGQPQHF. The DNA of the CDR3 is TGTGCCAGCACTGATAATCGGGGATCGGGCCAGCCCCAGCATTTT.

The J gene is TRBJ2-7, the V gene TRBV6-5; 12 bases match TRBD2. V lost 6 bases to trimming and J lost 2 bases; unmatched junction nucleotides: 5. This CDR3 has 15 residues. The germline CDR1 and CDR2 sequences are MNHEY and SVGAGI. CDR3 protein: CASSRPSGGAYEQYF. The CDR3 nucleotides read TGTGCCAGCAGCAGACCTAGCGGGGGGGCCTACGAGCAGTACTTC.

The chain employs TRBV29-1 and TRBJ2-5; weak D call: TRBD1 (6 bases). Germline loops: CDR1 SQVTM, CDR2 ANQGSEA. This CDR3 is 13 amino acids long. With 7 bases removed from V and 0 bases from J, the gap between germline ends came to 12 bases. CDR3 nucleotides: TGCAGCGCCCGCGGACAGAACCAAGAGACCCAGTACTTC. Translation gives CSARGQNQETQYF. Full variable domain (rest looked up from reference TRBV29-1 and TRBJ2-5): SAVISQKPSRDICQRGTSLTIQCQVDSQVTMMFWYRQQPGQSLTLIATANQGSEATYESGFVIDKFPISRPNLTFSTLTVSNMSPEDSSIYLCSARGQNQETQYFGPGTRLLVL.

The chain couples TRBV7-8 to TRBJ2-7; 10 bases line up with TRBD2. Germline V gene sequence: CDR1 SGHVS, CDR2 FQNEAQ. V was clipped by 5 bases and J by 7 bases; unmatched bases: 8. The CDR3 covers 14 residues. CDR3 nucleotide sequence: TGTGCCAGCAGCATCAGCGGGGGGGCCGGGGAGCAGTACTTC. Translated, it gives CASSISGGAGEQYF.

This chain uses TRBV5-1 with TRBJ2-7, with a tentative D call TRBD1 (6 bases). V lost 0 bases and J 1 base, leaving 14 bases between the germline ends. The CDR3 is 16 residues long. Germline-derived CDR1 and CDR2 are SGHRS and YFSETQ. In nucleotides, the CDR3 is TGCGCCAGCAGCTTGGAAGGGGGTGGGGGTTCCTACGAGCAGTACTTC. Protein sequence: CASSLEGGGGSYEQYF.

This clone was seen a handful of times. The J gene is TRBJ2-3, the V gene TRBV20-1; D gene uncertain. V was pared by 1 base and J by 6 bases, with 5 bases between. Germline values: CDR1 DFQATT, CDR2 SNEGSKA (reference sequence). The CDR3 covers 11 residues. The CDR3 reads CSARASDTQYF. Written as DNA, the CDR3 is TGCAGTGCTAGAGCCAGTGATACGCAGTATTTT.

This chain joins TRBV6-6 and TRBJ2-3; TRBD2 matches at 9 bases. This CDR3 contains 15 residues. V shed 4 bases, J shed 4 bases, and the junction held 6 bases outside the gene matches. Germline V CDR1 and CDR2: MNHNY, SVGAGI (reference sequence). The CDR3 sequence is CASSLLAGPPDTQYF. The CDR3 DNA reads TGTGCCAGCAGTTTGCTAGCGGGACCTCCAGATACGCAGTATTTT.

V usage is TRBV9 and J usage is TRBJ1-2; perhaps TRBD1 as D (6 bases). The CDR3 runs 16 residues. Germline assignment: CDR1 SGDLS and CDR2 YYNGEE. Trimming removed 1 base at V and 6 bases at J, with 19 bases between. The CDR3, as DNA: TGTGCCAGCAGCGTAAAGGACAGAGCCCTAATTCATGGCTACACCTTC. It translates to CASSVKDRALIHGYTF.

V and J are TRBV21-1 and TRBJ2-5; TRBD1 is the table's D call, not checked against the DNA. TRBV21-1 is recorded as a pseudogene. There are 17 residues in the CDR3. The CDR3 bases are TGTGCCAGCAGCTCCGGTTGGGACAGGGGGCTTCGAGAGACCCAGTACTTC. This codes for CASSSGWDRGLRETQYF.

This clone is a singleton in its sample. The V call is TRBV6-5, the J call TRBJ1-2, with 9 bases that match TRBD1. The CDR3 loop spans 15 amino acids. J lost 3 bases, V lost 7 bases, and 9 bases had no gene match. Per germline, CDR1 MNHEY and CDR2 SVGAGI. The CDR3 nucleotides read TGTGCCAGCACTCCCACAGGGGGCGGACACTATGGCTACACCTTC. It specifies CASTPTGGGHYGYTF.